This TCR beta chain was documented in a study of T cell changes during pregnancy in multiple sclerosis. The germline V gene has CDR1 MDHEN and CDR2 SYDVKM. Trimming left V 6 bases short and J 6 bases short, with 14 bases between. The CDR3 totals 13 residues. Repertoires were generated with immunoSEQ multiplex PCR, while TCRdb's copy carries only in-frame clones and drops some. Of tens of thousands of clones listed, 80% to 95% are singletons. The sequence came from a female donor in good health, enrolled as a control in a pregnancy study. The chain carries TRBV28 and TRBJ2-5; the D is unclear. Sequencing was performed on peripheral blood, taken in the first trimester of pregnancy. The CDR3 DNA is TGTGCCAGCAGCCAGGATCTTGGAAAGACCCAGTACTTC. Translation: CASSQDLGKTQYF.